This T cell receptor (beta chain) was observed in a study of cytomegalovirus exposure and HLA in healthy donors. Study as a whole: Of around 400 genotyped donors, 75% to 90% grouped in the Caucasian-associated ancestry cluster.

A word on this clone: Its cognate antigen is unknown.

This CDR3 is 15 amino acids long. V lost 5 bases and J lost 5; bases outside the gene matches: 9. Germline assignment: CDR1 SGHTA and CDR2 FQGNSA. Study findings and constraints: With later analysis, a missense DCLRE1C variant became linked to TCR beta V- and J-gene trimming. The classifier, whose performance was assessed in both the original and validation cohorts, reportedly diagnosed cytomegalovirus status with high specificity and sensitivity.

13 Jbeta primers and 60 Vbeta primers were used for the PCR. The protocol was immunoSEQ multiplex PCR, while the TCRdb copy is restricted to in-frame clones and leaves out a portion. This table has approximately 180,000 clones, around 90% appearing once. This TCR was recovered from a woman younger than 30 in good health and CMV-seronegative. The source material was PBMCs. The chain links TRBV7-2 to TRBJ2-7; 10 bases map to TRBD2. The DNA for the CDR3 is TGTGCCAGCAGCAAGCCGGGACTAGCGACCCACGAGCAGTACTTC. It translates to CASSKPGLATHEQYF.